These T cell receptor beta chains were read from a single sample in a study of cytomegalovirus exposure and HLA in healthy donors. Profiled with immunoSEQ multiplex PCR; TCRdb holds only in-frame clones, not every one. This sample has roughly 180,000 clones, with approximately 85% found just once. Sequences were obtained from PBMCs. Receptor source: a girl under 18 in good health and CMV-seropositive. CDR3s include the opening cysteine and the closing phenylalanine or tryptophan. Fields, in order: V gene, clone size, J gene, D gene, CDR3 length, CDR3 protein, CDR3 DNA. The D gene is left open where the match is weak. Expanded clones are given a class, and other clones once, few, many or no size at all.

v_gene: TRBV7-2
abundance: -
j_gene: TRBJ2-2
d_gene: TRBD2
len: 15
CDR3aa: CASSNSGGAAGELFF
CDR3nt: TGTGCCAGCAGCAACAGCGGGGGGGCGGCCGGGGAGCTGTTTTTT

v_gene: TRBV5-1
abundance: -
j_gene: TRBJ2-1
d_gene: TRBD1
len: 15
CDR3aa: CASSGGQISYNEQFF
CDR3nt: TGCGCCAGCAGCGGGGGACAGATCTCCTACAATGAGCAGTTCTTC

v_gene: TRBV4-3
abundance: -
j_gene: TRBJ2-1
d_gene: TRBD1
len: 17
CDR3aa: CASSQTPPGQGNNEQFF
CDR3nt: TGCGCCAGCAGCCAGACCCCCCCGGGACAGGGTAACAATGAGCAGTTCTTC

v_gene: TRBV7-2
abundance: -
j_gene: TRBJ1-4
d_gene: -
len: 14
CDR3aa: CASSSGRANEKLFF
CDR3nt: TGTGCCAGCAGCTCGGGGAGGGCTAATGAAAAACTGTTTTTT

v_gene: TRBV27
abundance: -
j_gene: TRBJ2-3
d_gene: TRBD2
len: 17
CDR3aa: CASSRTLAGGSTDTQYF
CDR3nt: TGTGCCAGCAGTAGAACTTTAGCGGGGGGCAGCACAGATACGCAGTATTTT

v_gene: TRBV29-1
abundance: few
j_gene: TRBJ2-5
d_gene: TRBD2
len: 14
CDR3aa: CSVRLAGGPETQYF
CDR3nt: TGCAGCGTCCGACTAGCGGGGGGGCCTGAGACCCAGTACTTC

v_gene: TRBV6-5
abundance: -
j_gene: TRBJ2-3
d_gene: -
len: 15
CDR3aa: CASSYLWSGTDTQYF
CDR3nt: TGTGCCAGCAGTTACCTCTGGTCGGGGACAGATACGCAGTATTTT

v_gene: TRBV7-8
abundance: -
j_gene: TRBJ2-5
d_gene: TRBD2
len: 18
CDR3aa: CASSYPLSGGWDLETQYF
CDR3nt: TGTGCCAGCAGCTACCCCCTTTCCGGGGGGTGGGATCTAGAGACCCAGTACTTC

v_gene: TRBV27
abundance: once
j_gene: TRBJ1-3
d_gene: -
len: 14
CDR3aa: CASSRGGSGNTIYF
CDR3nt: TGTGCCAGCAGTCGGGGGGGCTCTGGAAACACCATATATTTT

v_gene: TRBV7-8
abundance: -
j_gene: TRBJ2-5
d_gene: -
len: 14
CDR3aa: CASSLAPDQETQYF
CDR3nt: TGTGCCAGCAGCTTAGCCCCAGACCAAGAGACCCAGTACTTC

v_gene: TRBV6-4
abundance: -
j_gene: TRBJ2-3
d_gene: TRBD2
len: 16
CDR3aa: CASSLRSGGGTDTQYF
CDR3nt: TGTGCCAGCAGTCTACGCTCGGGCGGGGGGACAGATACGCAGTATTTT

v_gene: TRBV4-1
abundance: -
j_gene: TRBJ1-6
d_gene: -
len: 16
CDR3aa: CASSQLLAGGGSPLHF
CDR3nt: TGCGCCAGCAGCCAATTGTTGGCGGGGGGGGGATCACCCCTCCACTTT

v_gene: TRBV7-9
abundance: -
j_gene: TRBJ2-7
d_gene: TRBD1
len: 16
CDR3aa: CASREGVGDRGSEQYF
CDR3nt: TGTGCCAGCAGGGAGGGGGTCGGAGACAGGGGAAGCGAGCAGTACTTC

v_gene: TRBV18
abundance: -
j_gene: TRBJ1-2
d_gene: TRBD1
len: 16
CDR3aa: CASSPGHTGGTYGYTF
CDR3nt: TGTGCCAGCTCACCGGGTCATACAGGGGGCACCTATGGCTACACCTTC

v_gene: TRBV5-4
abundance: once
j_gene: TRBJ2-7
d_gene: TRBD1
len: 14
CDR3aa: CASSLGDSSYEQYF
CDR3nt: TGTGCCAGCAGCTTGGGGGACAGTTCCTACGAGCAGTACTTC

v_gene: TRBV27
abundance: -
j_gene: TRBJ2-7
d_gene: TRBD1
len: 15
CDR3aa: CASSFLGDRDYGQYF
CDR3nt: TGTGCCAGCAGTTTTTTAGGGGACAGGGATTATGGGCAGTACTTC

v_gene: TRBV5-4
abundance: -
j_gene: TRBJ2-7
d_gene: -
len: 13
CDR3aa: CASSFDSYYEQYF
CDR3nt: TGTGCCAGCAGTTTTGATAGCTACTACGAGCAGTACTTC

v_gene: TRBV4-1
abundance: -
j_gene: TRBJ2-3
d_gene: TRBD1
len: 15
CDR3aa: CASSQLGQGADTQYF
CDR3nt: TGCGCCAGCAGCCAACTGGGACAGGGGGCAGATACGCAGTATTTT

v_gene: TRBV18
abundance: -
j_gene: TRBJ2-7
d_gene: TRBD1
len: 14
CDR3aa: CASSPSTGGREQYF
CDR3nt: TGTGCCAGCTCACCGTCGACAGGGGGCCGCGAGCAGTACTTC

v_gene: TRBV10-3
abundance: -
j_gene: TRBJ2-5
d_gene: -
len: 15
CDR3aa: CAIGGTAGDTETQYF
CDR3nt: TGTGCCATCGGGGGGACAGCGGGGGACACAGAGACCCAGTACTTC

v_gene: TRBV7-6
abundance: -
j_gene: TRBJ2-5
d_gene: TRBD2
len: 16
CDR3aa: CASSLGAGGPWETQYF
CDR3nt: TGTGCCAGCAGCTTAGGAGCGGGGGGGCCCTGGGAGACCCAGTACTTC

v_gene: TRBV10-3
abundance: -
j_gene: TRBJ2-5
d_gene: TRBD1
len: 17
CDR3aa: CAISDVIRDRNQETQYF
CDR3nt: TGTGCCATCAGTGACGTGATCCGGGACAGGAACCAAGAGACCCAGTACTTC

v_gene: TRBV19
abundance: once
j_gene: TRBJ1-3
d_gene: -
len: 15
CDR3aa: CASSATATGGNTIYF
CDR3nt: TGTGCCAGTAGCGCTACGGCTACGGGGGGAAACACCATATATTTT

v_gene: TRBV27
abundance: -
j_gene: TRBJ2-2
d_gene: TRBD2
len: 16
CDR3aa: CASTHRAGANTGELFF
CDR3nt: TGTGCCAGCACCCACAGAGCGGGGGCGAACACCGGGGAGCTGTTTTTT

v_gene: TRBV7-8
abundance: -
j_gene: TRBJ2-7
d_gene: TRBD1
len: 16
CDR3aa: CASSLGWDGTAYEQYF
CDR3nt: TGTGCCAGCAGCTTAGGTTGGGACGGGACAGCCTACGAGCAGTACTTC

v_gene: TRBV7-7
abundance: -
j_gene: TRBJ2-2
d_gene: -
len: 16
CDR3aa: CASSLATIRDTGELFF
CDR3nt: TGTGCCAGCAGCTTAGCAACAATTCGGGACACCGGGGAGCTGTTTTTT

v_gene: TRBV4-1
abundance: -
j_gene: TRBJ1-2
d_gene: -
len: 15
CDR3aa: CASSQDEGWGRGYTF
CDR3nt: TGCGCCAGCAGCCAAGATGAAGGCTGGGGGCGCGGCTACACCTTC

v_gene: TRBV6-5
abundance: once
j_gene: TRBJ1-1
d_gene: -
len: 14
CDR3aa: CASSYWGGSTEAFF
CDR3nt: TGTGCCAGCAGTTACTGGGGGGGAAGCACTGAAGCTTTCTTT

v_gene: TRBV5-5
abundance: -
j_gene: TRBJ1-2
d_gene: -
len: 19
CDR3aa: CASSLESAGRARGYGGYTF
CDR3nt: TGTGCCAGCAGCTTGGAAAGCGCCGGGAGAGCCCGGGGTTACGGTGGCTACACCTTC

v_gene: TRBV11-2
abundance: -
j_gene: TRBJ2-7
d_gene: -
len: 15
CDR3aa: CASSLEVGSSYEQYF
CDR3nt: TGTGCCAGCAGCTTAGAAGTGGGGAGCTCCTACGAGCAGTACTTC